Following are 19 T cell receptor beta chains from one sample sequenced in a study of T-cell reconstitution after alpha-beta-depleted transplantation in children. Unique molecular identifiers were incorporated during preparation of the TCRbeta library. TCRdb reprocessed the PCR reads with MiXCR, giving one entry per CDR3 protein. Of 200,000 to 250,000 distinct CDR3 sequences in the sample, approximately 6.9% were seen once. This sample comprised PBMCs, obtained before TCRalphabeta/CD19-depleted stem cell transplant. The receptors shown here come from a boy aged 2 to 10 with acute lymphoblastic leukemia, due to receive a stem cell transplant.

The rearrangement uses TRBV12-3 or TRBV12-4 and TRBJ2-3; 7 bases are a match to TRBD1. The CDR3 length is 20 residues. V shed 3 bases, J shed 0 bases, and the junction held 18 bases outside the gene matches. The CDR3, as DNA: TGTGCCAGCAGTTTCATTCATCAAGGCCTGGACAGGATCAGCACAGATACGCAGTATTTT. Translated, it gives CASSFIHQGLDRISTDTQYF.

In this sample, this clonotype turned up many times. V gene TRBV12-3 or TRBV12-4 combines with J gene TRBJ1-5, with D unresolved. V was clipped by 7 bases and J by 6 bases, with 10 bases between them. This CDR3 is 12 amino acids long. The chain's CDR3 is CASTDSGQPQHF. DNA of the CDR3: TGTGCCAGCACTGATTCCGGTCAGCCCCAGCATTTT.

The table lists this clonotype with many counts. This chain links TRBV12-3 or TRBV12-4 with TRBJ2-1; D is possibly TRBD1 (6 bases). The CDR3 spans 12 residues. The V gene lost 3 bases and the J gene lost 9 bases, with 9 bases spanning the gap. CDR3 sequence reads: CASSFIQGEQFF. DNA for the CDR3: TGTGCCAGCAGTTTTATACAGGGTGAGCAGTTCTTC.

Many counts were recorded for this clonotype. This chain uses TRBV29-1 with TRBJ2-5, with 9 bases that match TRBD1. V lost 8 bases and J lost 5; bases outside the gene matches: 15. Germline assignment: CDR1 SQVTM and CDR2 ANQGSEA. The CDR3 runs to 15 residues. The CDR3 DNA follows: TGCAGCTTTTCGGGACAGGGAAGGTCGGAGGAGACCCAGTACTTC. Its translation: CSFSGQGRSEETQYF. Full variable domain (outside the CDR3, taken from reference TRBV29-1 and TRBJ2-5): SAVISQKPSRDICQRGTSLTIQCQVDSQVTMMFWYRQQPGQSLTLIATANQGSEATYESGFVIDKFPISRPNLTFSTLTVSNMSPEDSSIYLCSFSGQGRSEETQYFGPGTRLLVL.

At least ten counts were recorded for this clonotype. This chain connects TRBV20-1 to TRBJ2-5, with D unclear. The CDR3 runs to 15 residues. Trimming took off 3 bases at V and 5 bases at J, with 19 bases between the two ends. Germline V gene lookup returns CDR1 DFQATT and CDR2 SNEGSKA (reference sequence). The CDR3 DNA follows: TGCAGTGCTAGCCCCCAGACTGGGCGTGTGGAGACCCAGTACTTC. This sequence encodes CSASPQTGRVETQYF.

The CDR3 DNA sequence: TGTGCCAGCAGTTTTAGGGGGAGTTCGGGAGAGACCCAGTACTTC. Its translation: CASSFRGSSGETQYF. The chain joins TRBV27 to TRBJ2-5; a weak D match, TRBD1 (6 bases). CDR1 is MNHEY and CDR2 is SMNVEV in the germline V gene (reference sequence). This CDR3 has 15 amino acids. The V and J ends lost 3 bases and 4 bases respectively, with 15 bases between them.

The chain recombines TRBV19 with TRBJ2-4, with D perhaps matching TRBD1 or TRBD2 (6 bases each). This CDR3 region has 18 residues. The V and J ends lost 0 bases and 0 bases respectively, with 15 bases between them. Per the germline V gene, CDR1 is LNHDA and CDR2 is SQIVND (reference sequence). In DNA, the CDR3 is TGTGCCAGTAGTATAGATAATCCGGGGGCAGAAGCCAAAAACATTCAGTACTTC. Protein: CASSIDNPGAEAKNIQYF.

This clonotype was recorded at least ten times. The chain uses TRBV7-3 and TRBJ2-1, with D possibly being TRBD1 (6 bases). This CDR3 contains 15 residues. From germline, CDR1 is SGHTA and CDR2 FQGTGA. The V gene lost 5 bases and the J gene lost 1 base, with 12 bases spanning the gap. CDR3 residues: CASSLQTGSYNEQFF. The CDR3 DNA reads TGTGCCAGCAGCCTCCAGACAGGTTCCTACAATGAGCAGTTCTTC.

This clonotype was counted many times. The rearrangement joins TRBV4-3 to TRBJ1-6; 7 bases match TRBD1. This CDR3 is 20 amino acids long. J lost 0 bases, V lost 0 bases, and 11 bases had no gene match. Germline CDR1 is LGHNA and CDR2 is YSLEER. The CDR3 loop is CASSQDGPKQGSSYNSPLHF. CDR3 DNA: TGCGCCAGCAGCCAAGATGGGCCCAAACAGGGGAGCTCCTATAATTCACCCCTCCACTTT.

CDR3 DNA sequence: TGTGCCAGCAGTGAGCTAGTTGGGACGTCCAAAAACATTCAGTACTTC. It specifies CASSELVGTSKNIQYF. The chain links TRBV2 to TRBJ2-4, with D perhaps matching TRBD1 or TRBD2 (5 bases each). Germline assignment: CDR1 SNHLY and CDR2 FYNNEI. CDR3 length: 16 amino acids. Trimming took 3 bases from V and 2 from J, leaving 14 bases between them. The variable domain in full, with the rest retrieved from reference TRBV2 and TRBJ2-4, is EPEVTQTPSHQVTQMGQEVILRCVPISNHLYFYWYRQILGQKVEFLVSFYNNEISEKSEIFDDQFSVERPDGSNFTLKIRSTKLEDSAMYFCASSELVGTSKNIQYFGAGTRLSVL.

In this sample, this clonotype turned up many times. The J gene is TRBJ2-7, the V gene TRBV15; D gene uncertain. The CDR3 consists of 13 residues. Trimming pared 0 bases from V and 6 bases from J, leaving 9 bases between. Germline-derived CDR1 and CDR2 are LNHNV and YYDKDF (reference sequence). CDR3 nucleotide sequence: TGTGCCACCAGCAGAGACCCCGCCCGCGAGCAGTACTTC. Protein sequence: CATSRDPAREQYF.

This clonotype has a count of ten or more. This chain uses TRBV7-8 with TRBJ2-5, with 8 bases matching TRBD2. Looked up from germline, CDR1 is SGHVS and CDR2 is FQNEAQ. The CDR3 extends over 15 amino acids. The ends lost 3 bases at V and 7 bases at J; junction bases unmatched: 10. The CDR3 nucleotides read TGTGCCAGCAGCTTCAGCAGCGGGACTAGGGGGACCCAGTACTTC. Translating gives CASSFSSGTRGTQYF. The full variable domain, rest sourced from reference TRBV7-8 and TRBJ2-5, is GAGVSQSPRYKVAKRGQDVALRCDPISGHVSLFWYQQALGQGPEFLTYFQNEAQLDKSGLPSDRFFAERPEGSVSTLKIQRTQQEDSAVYLCASSFSSGTRGTQYFGPGTRLLVL.

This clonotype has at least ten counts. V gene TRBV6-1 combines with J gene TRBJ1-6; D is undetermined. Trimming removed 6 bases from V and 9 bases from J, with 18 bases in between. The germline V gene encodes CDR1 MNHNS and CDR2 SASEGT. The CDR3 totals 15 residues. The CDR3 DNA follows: TGTGCCAGCAGGGGAGCGGGATCTATCGGTTCACCCCTCCACTTT. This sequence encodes CASRGAGSIGSPLHF.

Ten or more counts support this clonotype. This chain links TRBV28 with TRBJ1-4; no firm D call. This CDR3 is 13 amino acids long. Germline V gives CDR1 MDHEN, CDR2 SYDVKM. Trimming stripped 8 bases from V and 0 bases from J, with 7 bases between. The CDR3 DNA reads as TGTGCCAGCCAACAGCCAACTAATGAAAAACTGTTTTTT. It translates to CASQQPTNEKLFF.

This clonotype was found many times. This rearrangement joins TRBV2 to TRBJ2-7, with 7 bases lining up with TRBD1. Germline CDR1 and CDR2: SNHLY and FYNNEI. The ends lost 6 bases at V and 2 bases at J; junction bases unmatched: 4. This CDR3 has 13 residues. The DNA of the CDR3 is TGTGCCAGCAGGGGGGACAGTCCCTACGAGCAGTACTTC. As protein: CASRGDSPYEQYF.

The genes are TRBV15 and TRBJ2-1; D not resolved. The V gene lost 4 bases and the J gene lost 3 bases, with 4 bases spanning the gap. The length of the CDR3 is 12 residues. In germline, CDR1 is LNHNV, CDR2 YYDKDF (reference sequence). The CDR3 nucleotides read TGTGCCACCAGCAATGGCTACAATGAGCAGTTCTTC. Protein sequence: CATSNGYNEQFF.

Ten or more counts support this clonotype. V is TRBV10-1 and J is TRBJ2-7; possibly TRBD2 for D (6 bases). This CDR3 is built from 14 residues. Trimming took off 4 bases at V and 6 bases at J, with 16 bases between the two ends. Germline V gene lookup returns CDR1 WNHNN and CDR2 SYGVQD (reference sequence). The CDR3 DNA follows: TGCGCCAGCAGTGGGGACGGCCTGGGGGGCGAGCAGTACTTC. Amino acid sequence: CASSGDGLGGEQYF.

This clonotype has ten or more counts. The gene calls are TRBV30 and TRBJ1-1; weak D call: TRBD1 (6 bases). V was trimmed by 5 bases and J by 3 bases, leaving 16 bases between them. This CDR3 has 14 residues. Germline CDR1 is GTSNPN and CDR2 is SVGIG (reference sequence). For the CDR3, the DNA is TGTGCCTGGGTACCGGGACAATTTGACACTGAAGCTTTCTTT. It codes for CAWVPGQFDTEAFF. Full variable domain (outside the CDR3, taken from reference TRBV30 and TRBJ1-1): SQTIHQWPATLVQPVGSPLSLECTVEGTSNPNLYWYRQAAGRGLQLLFYSVGIGQISSEVPQNLSASRPQDRQFILSSKKLLLSDSGFYLCAWVPGQFDTEAFFGQGTRLTVV.

The CDR3 protein is CASSQELDRVSEQYF. DNA of the CDR3: TGCGCCAGCAGCCAAGAATTGGACAGGGTGTCCGAGCAGTACTTC. The chain has TRBV4-3 and TRBJ2-7; TRBD1 matches 8 bases. This CDR3 spans 15 amino acids. Germline V gene data show CDR1 as LGHNA and CDR2 as YSLEER. The junction had 7 bases not matched to a gene; V was cut back by 0 bases and J by 6 bases.